This TCR beta chain derives from a study of Ad26.COV2.S vaccination and SARS-CoV-2 variants. As for the study in general: Administration of Ad26.COV2.S was intramuscular, either once or twice 56 days apart.

This clone was counted between two and nine times. What it recognizes is unknown. This table comes from immunoSEQ multiplex PCR, and its TCRdb copy is limited to in-frame clones, with some not included. The table shows about 350,000 clones, with 70% to 90% occurring only once. Treatment denoted: about 20 received Ad26.COV2.S at low or high dose, single or two shots; roughly 5 received placebo; per-sample allocation not given. Samples came from day 63 after the first vaccine or placebo injection. The vaccine antigen was prefusion-stabilized Wuhan SARS-CoV-2 spike. Broader study findings: The breadth of spike-specific CD8+ and CD4+ T cell responses after vaccination was reportedly substantial.

The material sequenced was peripheral blood, taken in a trial of Ad26.COV2.S vaccine versus placebo. This TCR derives from a person between 18 and 59 years old who received the Ad26.COV2.S COVID-19 vaccine or a placebo.

This CDR3 is CSAIPSYFATNEKLFF. The CDR3 coding sequence is TGCAGCGCTATACCGTCCTACTTTGCAACTAATGAAAAACTGTTTTTT. V is TRBV29-1 and J is TRBJ1-4; D not resolved. Germline V gene sequence: CDR1 SQVTM, CDR2 ANQGSEA. The length of the CDR3 is 16 residues. V was trimmed by 7 bases and J by 0 bases, leaving 18 bases between them.